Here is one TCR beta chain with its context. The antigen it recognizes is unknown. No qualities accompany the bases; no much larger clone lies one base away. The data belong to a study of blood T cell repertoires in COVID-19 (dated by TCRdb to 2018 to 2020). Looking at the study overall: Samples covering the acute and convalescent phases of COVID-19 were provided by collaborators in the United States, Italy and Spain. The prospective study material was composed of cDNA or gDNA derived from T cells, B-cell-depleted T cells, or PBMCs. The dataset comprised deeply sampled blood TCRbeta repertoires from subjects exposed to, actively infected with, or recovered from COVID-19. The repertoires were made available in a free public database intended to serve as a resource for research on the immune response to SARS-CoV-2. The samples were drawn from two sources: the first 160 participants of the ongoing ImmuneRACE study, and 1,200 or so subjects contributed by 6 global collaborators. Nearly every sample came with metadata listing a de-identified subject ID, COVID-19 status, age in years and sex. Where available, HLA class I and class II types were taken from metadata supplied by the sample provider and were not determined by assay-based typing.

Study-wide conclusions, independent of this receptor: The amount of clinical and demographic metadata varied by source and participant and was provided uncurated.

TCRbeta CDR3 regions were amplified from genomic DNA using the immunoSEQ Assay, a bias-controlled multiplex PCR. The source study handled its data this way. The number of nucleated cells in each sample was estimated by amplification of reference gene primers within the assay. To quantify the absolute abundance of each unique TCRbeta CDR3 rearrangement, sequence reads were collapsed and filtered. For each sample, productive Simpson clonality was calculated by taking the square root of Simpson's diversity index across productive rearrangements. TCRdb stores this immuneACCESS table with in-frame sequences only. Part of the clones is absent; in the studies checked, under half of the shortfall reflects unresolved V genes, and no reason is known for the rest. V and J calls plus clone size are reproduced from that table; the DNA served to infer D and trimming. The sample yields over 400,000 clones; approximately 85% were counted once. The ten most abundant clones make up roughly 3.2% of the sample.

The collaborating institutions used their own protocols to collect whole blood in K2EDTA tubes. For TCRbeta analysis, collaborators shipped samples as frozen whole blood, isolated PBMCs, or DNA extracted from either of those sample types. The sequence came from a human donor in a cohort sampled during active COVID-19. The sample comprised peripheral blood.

The CDR3 reads as follows: CASSWIQGTSTDTQYF. The bases are TGTGCCAGCAGCTGGATACAGGGGACCTCCACAGATACGCAGTATTTT. Recombination linked TRBV5-4 to TRBJ2-3; 7 bases in the junction line up with TRBD1. Germline trimming: 3 bases from V, 2 bases from J; junction bases outside gene matches: 9. The CDR3, cysteine through phenylalanine, is 16 amino acids long. CDR3 DNA is the only sequence kept; it has 48 bases, read in frame from the first base. According to the germline V gene (reference sequence), CDR1 reads SGHNT and CDR2 reads YYREEE.